The next 8 T cell receptor beta chains were all read from a single sample in a study of blood T cell repertoires in COVID-19. Repertoires were generated with immunoSEQ multiplex PCR, while TCRdb's copy carries only in-frame clones and drops some. Here the sample spans about 59,000 clones, 80% being singletons. The sequencing input was peripheral blood. These TCRs come from a man in his 60s with acute or convalescent COVID-19.

This rearrangement joins TRBV7-3 to TRBJ2-5, with TRBD1 identical over 9 bases. Trimming took 5 bases from V and 5 from J; bases not matched to a gene: 9. This CDR3 is 15 amino acids long. The germline V gene encodes CDR1 SGHTA and CDR2 FQGTGA. CDR3 nucleotides: TGTGCCAGCAGCCCCAGGGACAGGGAACGGGAGACCCAGTACTTC. Its protein is CASSPRDRERETQYF.

The V call is TRBV27, the J call TRBJ2-3, with D unresolved. The CDR3 contains 16 residues. Trimming cost V 4 bases and J 3 bases, with 17 bases left between them. The V gene's germline CDR1 is MNHEY and CDR2 SMNVEV (reference sequence). CDR3 amino acids: CASSSHSTSQTDTQYF. The CDR3 coding sequence is TGTGCCAGCAGTTCCCACAGTACCAGTCAGACAGATACGCAGTATTTT.

The chain carries TRBV21-1 and TRBJ1-1. TRBV21-1 is a pseudogene segment. The CDR3 sequence is 17 residues long. The CDR3 DNA follows: TGTGCCAGCAGCAACGATCCGGGGGACCCCGACTCTAATGGCGCTTTCTTT. Translated: CASSNDPGDPDSNGAFF.

The chain combines TRBV29-1 with TRBJ2-1; D is ambiguous. Trimming shortened V by 6 bases and J by 5 bases, and 5 bases separated the two germline ends. There are 10 residues in the CDR3. CDR1 is SQVTM, CDR2 ANQGSEA, per germline. This CDR3 is CSVANNEQFF. The CDR3 nucleotides read TGCAGCGTGGCCAACAATGAGCAGTTCTTC.

This clone was seen more than once but under ten times. CDR3 region: CASSEAGGIDTQYF. DNA for the CDR3: TGTGCCAGCAGTGAGGCAGGGGGGATAGATACGCAGTATTTT. The V and J genes are TRBV6-1 and TRBJ2-3, with TRBD1 as a possible D gene (7 bases). Per the germline V gene, CDR1 is MNHNS and CDR2 is SASEGT. There are 14 residues in the CDR3. V was pared by 3 bases and J by 5 bases, with 12 bases between.

V usage is TRBV27 and J usage is TRBJ2-6, with 7 bases matching TRBD1. Germline V lookup: CDR1 MNHEY, CDR2 SMNVEV (reference sequence). This CDR3 spans 18 amino acids. With 0 bases clipped from V and 1 base from J, the junction kept 6 bases outside the gene matches. The CDR3 DNA follows: TGTGCCAGCAGTTTATCGACAGGGTTAGGATCTGGGGCCAACGTCCTGACTTTC. Its translation is CASSLSTGLGSGANVLTF.

This clone has a handful of counts. The V call is TRBV29-1, the J call TRBJ2-5; TRBD2 is a possible D gene (7 bases). The CDR3 is made up of 12 amino acids. From germline, CDR1 is SQVTM and CDR2 ANQGSEA. The ends were cut back, 7 bases at V and 5 bases at J, with 14 bases in the middle. In DNA form, the CDR3 reads TGCAGCGGCGGGGGACAAGGGGAGACCCAGTACTTC. This codes for CSGGGQGETQYF.

Only one count was recorded for this clone. The V and J genes are TRBV5-1 and TRBJ2-2, with 9 bases aligning to TRBD2. Germline loops: CDR1 SGHRS, CDR2 YFSETQ. With 4 bases clipped from V and 0 bases from J, the junction kept 7 bases outside the gene matches. The CDR3 has 17 residues. Here the CDR3 reads CASSNRIAGANTGELFF. The CDR3 DNA sequence: TGCGCCAGCAGCAACCGGATAGCGGGAGCGAACACCGGGGAGCTGTTTTTT.